What follows is one TCR beta chain and its context. The antigen is not known. This CDR3 has 15 residues. CDR1 is KGHSH, CDR2 LQKENI, per germline. Between the trimmed V and J ends, which lost 0 bases and 3 bases, there was a span of 11 bases. This sample is drawn from a study of T cell responses to AZD1222 COVID-19 vaccine. Findings and caveats of the study: Repertoires were sampled only after the peak T cell response. The donor group comprised mostly white British people and more females; the analysis possibly underestimated clonal diversity.

TCRdb keeps only in-frame clones here, not all; method: immunoSEQ multiplex PCR. The table has fewer than 120,000 clones, about 94% seen once. This clonotype was obtained from an adult who received the AZD1222 COVID-19 vaccine. The gene calls are TRBV18 and TRBJ1-1; unclear D gene. Here the sequenced sample was peripheral blood, taken 28 days after the second AZD1222 dose. The CDR3 nucleotides read TGTGCCAGCTCACCACCGGGCAGCCAACACACTGAAGCTTTCTTT. It encodes CASSPPGSQHTEAFF.